Included here is one T cell receptor beta chain sequence, with context. This sample was included in a study of cytomegalovirus exposure and HLA in healthy donors. Germline-derived CDR1 and CDR2 are SGHRS and YFSETQ. Trimming cost V 9 bases and J 0 bases, with 14 bases left between them. The CDR3 totals 14 residues. The PCR employed 60 Vbeta primers together with 13 Jbeta primers. The protocol was immunoSEQ multiplex PCR, while the TCRdb copy is restricted to in-frame clones and leaves out a portion. The profile covers 140,000 to 150,000 clones, with around 80% appearing a single time and approximately 4% taken by the ten largest.

This TCR derives from a woman in her 40s in good health and CMV-seropositive. Sequencing was done on a sample of PBMCs. This chain uses TRBV5-1 with TRBJ2-3, with D tentatively TRBD1 (5 bases). Here the CDR3 reads CATDPGISTDTQYF. The CDR3 DNA reads TGCGCCACCGACCCAGGGATTAGCACAGATACGCAGTATTTT.